Each of the 26 T cell receptor beta chains below was sequenced from the same sample in a study of blood T cell repertoires in COVID-19. Some clones are missing from TCRdb's copy, which holds only in-frame ones; the method was immunoSEQ multiplex PCR. There are 200,000 to 300,000 clones in the sample; 86% occur only once, and 5% to 6% lies in the top ten. The sample comprised peripheral blood. Receptors were obtained from an elderly woman with COVID-19, enrolled during active disease.

Only one count was recorded for this clone. The chain employs TRBV24-1 and TRBJ2-1; 8 positions match TRBD1. This CDR3 is built from 14 residues. J gave up 6 bases and V 9 bases, and 9 bases lay outside the gene matches. Germline CDR1 and CDR2: KGHDR and SFDVKD. In DNA, the CDR3 is TGTGCCACCCGGGGGCAGGGGGCAATCAATGAGCAGTTCTTC. This translates into CATRGQGAINEQFF.

J is TRBJ2-3 and V is TRBV29-1; tentative D call: TRBD2 (6 bases). The CDR3 is 14 amino acids. Germline V lookup: CDR1 SQVTM, CDR2 ANQGSEA. V was shortened by 3 bases and J by 0 bases, with 10 bases between the two germline ends. Here the CDR3 reads CSVDAGPSTDTQYF. The CDR3 DNA is TGCAGCGTTGACGCGGGGCCTAGCACAGATACGCAGTATTTT.

This chain joins TRBV20-1 and TRBJ1-2, with D hard to call. CDR1 and CDR2 (germline): DFQATT, SNEGSKA (reference sequence). The V and J ends lost 0 bases and 8 bases respectively, with 7 bases between them. CDR3 length: 11 residues. Written as DNA, the CDR3 is TGCAGTGCTAGAGATTGGCCGGGCTACACCTTC. Protein: CSARDWPGYTF.

The chain links TRBV28 to TRBJ2-2, with a tentative D call TRBD2 (6 bases). Germline V gene lookup returns CDR1 MDHEN and CDR2 SYDVKM. V gave up 7 bases and J gave up 6 bases, with 9 bases separating them. The CDR3 has 12 residues. The CDR3 bases are TGTGCCAGCAATAGCGGCTCCGGGGAGCTGTTTTTT. It yields the protein CASNSGSGELFF.

The chain uses TRBV20-1 and TRBJ2-5; 8 nucleotides agree with TRBD2. V was clipped by 3 bases and J by 1 base; unmatched bases: 10. CDR3 length equals 16 residues. Germline-derived CDR1 and CDR2 are DFQATT and SNEGSKA (reference sequence). CDR3 in DNA: TGCAGTGCTAGTACTTACGAGCGGGGGTTCCAAGAGACCCAGTACTTC. It codes for CSASTYERGFQETQYF.

The chain joins TRBV3-1 (or the pseudogene TRBV3-2) to TRBJ1-5; D not resolved. V was shortened by 1 base and J by 7 bases, with 8 bases between the two germline ends. This CDR3 is 13 amino acids long. CDR1 is LGHDT, CDR2 YNNKEL, per germline (reference sequence). CDR3 amino acids: CASSQGILQPQHF. CDR3 DNA sequence: TGTGCCAGCAGCCAAGGGATACTACAGCCCCAGCATTTT.

For this clone: Different DNA sequences within this sample yield the same CDR3. The V call is TRBV7-2, the J call TRBJ1-3; D not certain. The CDR3 consists of 14 residues. Germline V gives CDR1 SGHTA, CDR2 FQGNSA. V was cut by 1 base and J by 2 bases, with 6 bases left in between. The CDR3 loop is CASSLDRAGNTIYF. The CDR3 nucleotides read TGTGCCAGCAGCTTAGACAGAGCTGGAAACACCATATATTTT.

This clone was counted many times. V is TRBV7-2 and J is TRBJ2-7, with D possibly TRBD1 on 5 matching bases. Trimming took 2 bases from V and 4 from J, leaving 12 bases between them. The germline CDR1 and CDR2 sequences are SGHTA and FQGNSA. This CDR3 contains 14 residues. The CDR3 DNA reads as TGTGCCAGCAGCTTAAATGCAGGGATGTACGAGCAGTACTTC. It codes for CASSLNAGMYEQYF.

The V call is TRBV5-4, the J call TRBJ1-5, with D tentatively TRBD1 (5 bases). Germline V gives CDR1 SGHNT, CDR2 YYREEE (reference sequence). The CDR3 is made up of 15 amino acids. The V and J ends lost 2 bases and 4 bases respectively, with 13 bases between them. The CDR3 DNA reads TGTGCCAGCAGCTTCGGGGGGGGAGAAAATCAGCCCCAGCATTTT. This translates into CASSFGGGENQPQHF.

This clone was detected once. The rearrangement joins TRBV7-9 to TRBJ1-4; 7 bases line up with TRBD1. Germline V gives CDR1 SEHNR, CDR2 FQNEAQ (reference sequence). The CDR3 has 14 residues. V trimming: 6 bases; J trimming: 6 bases; junction bases outside the gene matches: 7. CDR3 amino acids: CASRSYRGDEKLFF. As DNA, the CDR3 is TGTGCCAGCAGATCCTACAGGGGCGATGAAAAACTGTTTTTT.

The chain joins TRBV6-5 to TRBJ2-5, with 12 bases fitting TRBD2. The V gene end was trimmed by 0 bases and the J gene end by 5 bases; junction bases not matched to a gene: 4. The CDR3 covers 16 residues. Germline V gene sequence: CDR1 MNHEY, CDR2 SVGAGI. The CDR3 nucleotides are TGTGCCAGCAGTTACTCTGGACTAGCGGGGAAGGAGACCCAGTACTTC. It specifies CASSYSGLAGKETQYF.

V and J are TRBV15 and TRBJ1-5; TRBD1 matches 9 bases. Germline-derived CDR1 and CDR2 are LNHNV and YYDKDF (reference sequence). This CDR3 region has 16 residues. After removal of 9 bases from V and 2 bases from J, the junction contained 11 bases not matched to a gene. The CDR3 bases are TGTGCCACGGGGACAGGGTCGAACCTTGGCAATCAGCCCCAGCATTTT. Protein sequence: CATGTGSNLGNQPQHF.

V usage is TRBV19 and J usage is TRBJ2-2; maybe TRBD1 (5 bases). V was trimmed by 3 bases and J by 5 bases, leaving 13 bases between them. The CDR3 runs 15 residues. CDR1 and CDR2 (germline): LNHDA, SQIVND (reference sequence). The CDR3 loop is CASSIRQGYTGELFF. The CDR3 DNA is TGTGCCAGTAGTATTAGGCAGGGTTATACCGGGGAGCTGTTTTTT.

For this clone: The sample carries other DNA sequences with the same CDR3. The chain is built from TRBV5-1 and TRBJ1-1; 9 bases align to TRBD1. After removal of 5 bases from V and 3 bases from J, the junction contained 2 bases not matched to a gene. There are 13 residues in the CDR3. Germline V gene sequence: CDR1 SGHRS, CDR2 YFSETQ. CDR3 region: CASRRTGDTEAFF. The CDR3 bases are TGCGCCAGCAGGCGGACAGGGGACACTGAAGCTTTCTTT.

This clone was seen a few times. The genes are TRBV3-1 (or the pseudogene TRBV3-2) and TRBJ1-6; D possibly corresponds to TRBD1 (6 bases). Trimming took off 4 bases at V and 0 bases at J, with 16 bases between the two ends. The germline V gene encodes CDR1 LGHDT and CDR2 YNNKEL (reference sequence). The CDR3 covers 18 residues. The DNA of the CDR3 is TGTGCCAGCAGCCTCGGGGGAGGGGGGAGCTCCTATAATTCACCCCTCCACTTT. It yields the protein CASSLGGGGSSYNSPLHF.

The V gene is TRBV11-2, the J gene TRBJ2-1, with a tentative D call TRBD2 (6 bases). The V end was cut by 0 bases, the J end by 7 bases, with 10 bases between. The germline gives CDR1 SGHAT, CDR2 FQNNGV. The CDR3 has 14 residues. CDR3 amino acids: CASSLDGGRNEQFF. The DNA of the CDR3 is TGTGCCAGCAGCTTAGACGGTGGGAGGAATGAGCAGTTCTTC.

This clone was picked up a small number of times. The chain combines TRBV11-3 with TRBJ1-1; the D gene is possibly TRBD1 (6 bases). This CDR3 spans 13 amino acids. V was cut by 5 bases and J by 3 bases, with 10 bases left in between. Germline loops: CDR1 SGHNT, CDR2 YENEEA. The CDR3 loop reads CASSKGQYTEAFF. For the CDR3, the DNA is TGTGCCAGCAGCAAAGGACAGTACACTGAAGCTTTCTTT. Full variable domain (remainder filled in from reference TRBV11-3 and TRBJ1-1): EAGVVQSPRYKIIEKKQPVAFWCNPISGHNTLYWYLQNLGQGPELLIRYENEEAVDDSQLPKDRFSAERLKGVDSTLKIQPAELGDSAVYLCASSKGQYTEAFFGQGTRLTVV.

The chain couples TRBV5-4 to TRBJ1-6, with a weak D call TRBD1 (5 bases). The CDR3 runs 15 residues. Trimming took off 0 bases at V and 9 bases at J, with 13 bases between the two ends. Germline assignment: CDR1 SGHNT and CDR2 YYREEE (reference sequence). DNA for the CDR3: TGTGCCAGCAGCTTGGGTGGCAGGGAAGCTTCACCCCTCCACTTT. Protein: CASSLGGREASPLHF.

In regard to this clone: Within the sample, other DNA sequences also encode this same CDR3. V is TRBV11-2 and J is TRBJ1-1; D gene unclear. Germline loops: CDR1 SGHAT, CDR2 FQNNGV. The CDR3 is 13 residues long. V was cut by 5 bases and J by 0 bases, with 7 bases left in between. The CDR3 DNA reads TGTGCCAGCAGCCCGCAGGTGAACACTGAAGCTTTCTTT. Residues: CASSPQVNTEAFF.

The chain links TRBV6-5 to TRBJ2-2; perhaps TRBD1 as D (6 bases). CDR1 MNHEY and CDR2 SVGAGI come from the germline V gene. V lost 5 bases, J lost 7 bases, and 17 bases lay in between. The CDR3 loop spans 15 amino acids. CDR3: CASSTPADSYGELFF. The DNA for the CDR3 is TGTGCCAGCAGTACTCCGGCGGACAGTTACGGGGAGCTGTTTTTT.

The CDR3 here is CASSGRGDANTGELFF. In DNA form, the CDR3 reads TGTGCCAGCTCTGGTCGTGGAGACGCGAACACCGGGGAGCTGTTTTTT. The chain links TRBV18 to TRBJ2-2; D is ambiguous. From germline, CDR1 is KGHSH and CDR2 LQKENI. CDR3 length: 16 residues. V lost 6 bases to trimming and J lost 0 bases, with 14 bases between them.

The chain uses TRBV18 and TRBJ2-2, with 9 bases fitting TRBD1. This CDR3 is built from 17 residues. From germline, CDR1 is KGHSH and CDR2 LQKENI. V lost 2 bases, J lost 7 bases, and 11 bases stayed unmatched. CDR3 amino acids: CASSPSLQGAYNGELFF. The CDR3, as DNA: TGTGCCAGCTCACCAAGTTTACAGGGGGCGTACAACGGGGAGCTGTTTTTT.

V is TRBV5-6 and J is TRBJ1-3; 8 bases map to TRBD1. Trimming took 4 bases from V and 2 from J; bases not matched to a gene: 5. Germline loops: CDR1 SGHDT, CDR2 YYEEEE. This CDR3 region has 15 residues. The CDR3 sequence is CASSLRDRTGNTIYF. CDR3 sequence (DNA): TGTGCCAGCAGCCTCCGGGACAGGACTGGAAACACCATATATTTT.

The rearrangement joins TRBV10-3 to TRBJ1-1; TRBD1 is a possible D gene (5 bases). CDR1 is ENHRY, CDR2 SYGVKD, per germline. V was shortened by 4 bases and J by 5 bases, with 14 bases between the two germline ends. CDR3 size: 14 residues. This CDR3 reads CAISGQREVTEAFF. The CDR3 bases are TGTGCCATCAGTGGACAGCGAGAGGTTACTGAAGCTTTCTTT.

The chain uses TRBV6-2 or TRBV6-3 and TRBJ2-1; 10 bases align to TRBD2. The CDR3 has 16 residues. The V gene's germline CDR1 is MNHEY and CDR2 SVGEGT. Trimming removed 2 bases from V and 8 bases from J; junction bases left unmatched: 9. Here the CDR3 reads CASSYGVAGGFDEQFF. The CDR3 nucleotides are TGTGCCAGCAGTTACGGGGTAGCGGGGGGTTTCGATGAGCAGTTCTTC.

The gene calls are TRBV10-3 and TRBJ2-7; no reliable D call. Trimming took off 3 bases at V and 10 bases at J, with 13 bases between the two ends. Germline V lookup: CDR1 ENHRY, CDR2 SYGVKD. The length of the CDR3 is 12 residues. CDR3 bases: TGTGCCATCAGTGATCTCGGGTCCGACCAGTACTTC. It is translated as CAISDLGSDQYF.